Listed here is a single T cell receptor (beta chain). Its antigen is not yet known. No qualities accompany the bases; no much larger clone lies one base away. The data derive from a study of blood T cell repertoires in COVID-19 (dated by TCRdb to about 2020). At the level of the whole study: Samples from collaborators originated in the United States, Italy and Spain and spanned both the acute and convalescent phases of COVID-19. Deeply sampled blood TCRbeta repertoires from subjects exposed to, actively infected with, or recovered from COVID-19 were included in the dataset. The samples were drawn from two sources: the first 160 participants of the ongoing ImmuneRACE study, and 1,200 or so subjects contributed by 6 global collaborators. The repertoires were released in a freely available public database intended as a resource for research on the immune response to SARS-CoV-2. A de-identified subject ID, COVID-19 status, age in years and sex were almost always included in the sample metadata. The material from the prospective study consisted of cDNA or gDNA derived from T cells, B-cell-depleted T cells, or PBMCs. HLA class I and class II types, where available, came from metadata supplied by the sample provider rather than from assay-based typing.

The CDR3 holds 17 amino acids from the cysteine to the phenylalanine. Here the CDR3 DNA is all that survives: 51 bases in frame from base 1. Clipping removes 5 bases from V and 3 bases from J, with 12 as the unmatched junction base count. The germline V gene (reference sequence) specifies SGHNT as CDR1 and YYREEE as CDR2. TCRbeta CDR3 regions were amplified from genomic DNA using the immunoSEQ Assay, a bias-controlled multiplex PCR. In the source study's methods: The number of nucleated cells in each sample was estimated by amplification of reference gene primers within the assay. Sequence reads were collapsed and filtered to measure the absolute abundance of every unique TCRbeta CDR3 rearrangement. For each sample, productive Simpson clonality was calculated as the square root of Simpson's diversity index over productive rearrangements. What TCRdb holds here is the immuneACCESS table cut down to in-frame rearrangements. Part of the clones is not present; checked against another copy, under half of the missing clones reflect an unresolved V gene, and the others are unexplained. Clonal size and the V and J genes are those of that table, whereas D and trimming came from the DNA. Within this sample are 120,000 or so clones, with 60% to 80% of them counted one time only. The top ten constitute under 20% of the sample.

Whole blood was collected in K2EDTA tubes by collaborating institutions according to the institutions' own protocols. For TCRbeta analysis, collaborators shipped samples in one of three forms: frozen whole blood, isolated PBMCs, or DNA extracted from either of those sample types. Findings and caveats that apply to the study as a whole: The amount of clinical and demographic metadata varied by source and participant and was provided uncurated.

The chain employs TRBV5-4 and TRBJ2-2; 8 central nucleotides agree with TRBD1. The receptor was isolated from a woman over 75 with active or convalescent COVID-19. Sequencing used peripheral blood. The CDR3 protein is CASSPPVGTGDTGELFF. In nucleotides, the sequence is TGTGCCAGCAGTCCTCCGGTCGGGACAGGAGACACCGGGGAGCTGTTTTTT.